Shown below are 24 T cell receptor beta chains from a single sample sequenced in a study of T cell repertoires and Cas9 in healthy adults. TCRdb's table, derived via immunoSEQ multiplex PCR, lists solely in-frame clones and lacks some. The sample comprises 20,000 to 25,000 clones, more than 75% of which are singletons, and around 0.71% rests with the top ten. The sample comprised CD4+ effector T cells (CD127+, CD25-, CD137-, CD154-) from PBMCs; culture status not recorded. The receptors originated from a human donor in good health.

This rearrangement joins TRBV5-1 to TRBJ2-7; 9 bases align to TRBD1. J gave up 13 bases and V 6 bases, and 14 bases lay outside the gene matches. Germline V gene data show CDR1 as SGHRS and CDR2 as YFSETQ. The CDR3 loop spans 13 amino acids. CDR3 nucleotide sequence: TGCGCCAGCAACCCCGGGACAGGGCAAATTCATTACTTC. As protein: CASNPGTGQIHYF.

V is TRBV7-9 and J is TRBJ2-3, with D hard to call. In germline, CDR1 is SEHNR, CDR2 FQNEAQ (reference sequence). This CDR3 spans 14 amino acids. V was cut by 2 bases and J by 6 bases, with 12 bases left in between. CDR3 loop: CASSLSSTWDTQYF. The CDR3 DNA is TGTGCCAGCAGCTTATCTTCGACTTGGGATACGCAGTATTTT. Using reference TRBV7-9 and TRBJ2-3 for the parts outside the CDR3, the full variable domain is DTGVSQNPRHKITKRGQNVTFRCDPISEHNRLYWYRQTLGQGPEFLTYFQNEAQLEKSRLLSDRFSAERPKGSFSTLEIQRTEQGDSAMYLCASSLSSTWDTQYFGPGTRLTVL.

J is TRBJ1-6 and V is TRBV5-8; D perhaps matches TRBD1 (5 bases). V shed 4 bases and J shed 11 bases, with 22 bases lying between them. This CDR3 is built from 16 residues. Per the germline V gene, CDR1 is SGHTS and CDR2 is YDEGEE. The CDR3 DNA follows: TGTGCCAGCAGCACGGAATGGGACGGTCTTGGGGCACCCCTCCACTTT. This encodes CASSTEWDGLGAPLHF.

The chain joins TRBV4-1 to TRBJ2-1; 8 bases match TRBD2. CDR3 size: 14 residues. The germline V gene encodes CDR1 MGHRA and CDR2 YSYEKL. Unmatched junction bases numbered 8, after V lost 4 bases and J lost 9 bases. The CDR3 loop reads CASSPRGGGGEQFF. The CDR3 nucleotides read TGCGCCAGCAGCCCCCGGGGGGGCGGGGGTGAGCAGTTCTTC.

The V call is TRBV5-1, the J call TRBJ2-1; no firm D call. In germline, CDR1 is SGHRS, CDR2 YFSETQ. Trimming stripped 2 bases from V and 4 bases from J, with 19 bases between. The CDR3 is made up of 17 amino acids. CDR3 loop: CASSFDISGVGYNEQFF. In DNA form, the CDR3 reads TGCGCCAGCAGCTTCGACATAAGTGGGGTGGGATACAATGAGCAGTTCTTC. The variable domain in full, completed from reference TRBV5-1 and TRBJ2-1, reads KAGVTQTPRYLIKTRGQQVTLSCSPISGHRSVSWYQQTPGQGLQFLFEYFSETQRNKGNFPGRFSGRQFSNSRSEMNVSTLELGDSALYLCASSFDISGVGYNEQFFGPGTRLTVL.

The rearrangement uses TRBV5-5 and TRBJ1-5; TRBD1 aligns across 8 bases. Germline V gene data show CDR1 as SGHKS and CDR2 as YYEKEE (reference sequence). CDR3 length: 16 residues. The junction had 7 bases not matched to a gene; V was cut back by 4 bases and J by 1 base. In nucleotides, the CDR3 is TGTGCCAGCAGCCTACAGGGGGGACGAAGCAATCAGCCCCAGCATTTT. Its protein product is CASSLQGGRSNQPQHF.

The chain links TRBV2 to TRBJ2-5; TRBD1 is a possible D gene (6 bases). Trimming removed 8 bases from V and 0 bases from J, with 13 bases in between. There are 14 residues in the CDR3. Germline assignment: CDR1 SNHLY and CDR2 FYNNEI. The CDR3 DNA follows: TGTGCCAGCGAAAGAGACAGGTACCAAGAGACCCAGTACTTC. Translating gives CASERDRYQETQYF.

The J gene is TRBJ1-3, the V gene TRBV9; D is unclear. The CDR3 contains 16 residues. Germline values: CDR1 SGDLS, CDR2 YYNGEE. Trimming took 4 bases from V and 0 from J, leaving 14 bases between them. The DNA for the CDR3 is TGTGCCAGCAGCACCACCGGACGGCTCTCTGGAAACACCATATATTTT. This gives the protein CASSTTGRLSGNTIYF. The whole variable domain, filled in from reference TRBV9 and TRBJ1-3, reads DSGVTQTPKHLITATGQRVTLRCSPRSGDLSVYWYQQSLDQGLQFLIQYYNGEERAKGNILERFSAQQFPDLHSELNLSSLELGDSALYFCASSTTGRLSGNTIYFGEGSWLTVV.

This chain connects TRBV19 to TRBJ1-5; perhaps TRBD1 as D (6 bases). Germline V gene data show CDR1 as LNHDA and CDR2 as SQIVND (reference sequence). The CDR3 totals 15 residues. The ends were cut back, 9 bases at V and 9 bases at J, with 24 bases in the middle. CDR3 sequence reads: CASAYTLGGQWPQHF. CDR3 DNA: TGTGCCAGCGCATATACCTTAGGGGGGCAATGGCCCCAGCATTTT.

This clone was detected only once. The J gene is TRBJ1-4, the V gene TRBV6-5; 7 nucleotides align to TRBD1. The CDR3 sequence is 14 residues long. The V gene end was trimmed by 6 bases and the J gene end by 8 bases; junction bases not matched to a gene: 9. Per germline, CDR1 MNHEY and CDR2 SVGAGI. The CDR3 region has the DNA TGTGCCAGCAGCATCACCTCAGGGGGGGAAAAACTGTTTTTT. Translation gives CASSITSGGEKLFF.

The V and J genes are TRBV11-1 and TRBJ2-1; TRBD1 might be the D (6 bases). CDR1 is SGHAT, CDR2 FQDESV, per germline (reference sequence). The length of the CDR3 is 16 residues. V shed 3 bases and J shed 0 bases, with 12 bases lying between them. The CDR3 region has the DNA TGTGCCAGCAGCTTGAATCAGGGGAGCTCCTACAATGAGCAGTTCTTC. It specifies CASSLNQGSSYNEQFF. Filled out from reference TRBV11-1 and TRBJ2-1, the complete variable domain reads EAEVAQSPRYKITEKSQAVAFWCDPISGHATLYWYRQILGQGPELLVQFQDESVVDDSQLPKDRFSAERLKGVDSTLKIQPAELGDSAMYLCASSLNQGSSYNEQFFGPGTRLTVL.

The V and J genes are TRBV5-5 and TRBJ2-3, with D possibly called TRBD1 or TRBD2 (5 bases each). This CDR3 has 15 residues. V lost 4 bases and J lost 0, with 12 bases in between. CDR1 and CDR2 (germline): SGHKS, YYEKEE (reference sequence). CDR3 sequence reads: CASSTVRGSTDTQYF. CDR3 in DNA: TGTGCCAGCAGCACAGTGAGGGGAAGCACAGATACGCAGTATTTT. Variable domain in full (rest from reference TRBV5-5 and TRBJ2-3): DAGVTQSPTHLIKTRGQQVTLRCSPISGHKSVSWYQQVLGQGPQFIFQYYEKEERGRGNFPDRFSARQFPNYSSELNVNALLLGDSALYLCASSTVRGSTDTQYFGPGTRLTVL.

In its sample, this clone was seen once. The rearrangement joins TRBV11-2 to TRBJ2-1, with D perhaps matching TRBD1 (5 bases). The length of the CDR3 is 15 residues. V lost 1 base and J lost 1, with 8 bases in between. Looked up from germline, CDR1 is SGHAT and CDR2 is FQNNGV. The CDR3 sequence is CASSLGPGSYNEQFF. The CDR3 DNA follows: TGTGCCAGCAGCTTAGGGCCAGGGTCCTACAATGAGCAGTTCTTC.

This chain connects TRBV9 to TRBJ1-3; no firm D call. The germline V gene encodes CDR1 SGDLS and CDR2 YYNGEE. The V gene lost 4 bases and the J gene lost 4 bases, with 9 bases spanning the gap. This CDR3 has 13 amino acids. The CDR3 nucleotides read TGTGCCAGCAGCCCACCGGCCGGAAACACCATATATTTT. Translating it yields CASSPPAGNTIYF.

CDR3 residues: CASSRHMGEQFF. The CDR3 coding sequence is TGTGCCAGCAGTCGACACATGGGTGAGCAGTTCTTC. The chain combines TRBV2 with TRBJ2-1; D ambiguous. Germline V lookup: CDR1 SNHLY, CDR2 FYNNEI. Trimming took 5 bases from V and 9 from J, leaving 11 bases between them. The CDR3 runs to 12 residues.

V usage is TRBV19 and J usage is TRBJ2-3; TRBD2 agrees at 14 bases. The CDR3 length is 16 residues. V dropped 9 bases and J dropped 4; count of bases not matched to a gene: 9. Germline V lookup: CDR1 LNHDA, CDR2 SQIVND (reference sequence). The CDR3 sequence: CASNARGLAGADTQYF. The CDR3 coding sequence is TGTGCCAGCAACGCGCGGGGACTAGCGGGGGCAGATACGCAGTATTTT.

This clone was detected a few times. The genes are TRBV19 and TRBJ1-4, with 9 nucleotides matching TRBD1. The CDR3 runs 14 residues. With V trimmed by 4 bases and J by 8 bases, 5 bases remained unmatched. Looked up from germline, CDR1 is LNHDA and CDR2 is SQIVND (reference sequence). Here the CDR3 reads CASSTGQGMEKLFF. CDR3 sequence (DNA): TGTGCCAGTAGTACTGGACAGGGGATGGAAAAACTGTTTTTT.

This clone was seen just once. J is TRBJ1-5 and V is TRBV12-5, with D tentatively TRBD1 (5 bases). The CDR3 is 14 amino acids. Trimming cost V 6 bases and J 7 bases, with 16 bases left between them. Germline V gives CDR1 LGHNT, CDR2 FRNRAP. The CDR3 is CASGRIGGRQPQHF. In nucleotides, the CDR3 is TGTGCTAGTGGACGCATCGGGGGAAGGCAGCCCCAGCATTTT.

Only a few counts were recorded for this clone. The chain uses TRBV5-1 and TRBJ1-1; D is perhaps TRBD1 (6 bases). V was clipped by 4 bases and J by 6 bases, with 22 bases between them. CDR1 is SGHRS and CDR2 is YFSETQ in the germline V gene. There are 16 residues in the CDR3. This CDR3 reads CASSPQVGGAKAEAFF. The CDR3 nucleotides read TGCGCCAGCAGCCCTCAGGTGGGGGGCGCCAAGGCTGAAGCTTTCTTT.

The V gene is TRBV5-1, the J gene TRBJ2-7, with 11 bases identical to TRBD1. The CDR3 runs 17 residues. The V gene end was trimmed by 4 bases and the J gene end by 2 bases; junction bases not matched to a gene: 11. Looked up from germline, CDR1 is SGHRS and CDR2 is YFSETQ. The CDR3 here is CASSASDRGLTAYEQYF. In DNA, the CDR3 is TGCGCCAGCAGCGCGTCGGACAGGGGGCTCACCGCCTACGAGCAGTACTTC.

This chain links TRBV9 with TRBJ2-7; 9 bases match TRBD1. V gave up 4 bases and J gave up 2 bases; unmatched junction bases: 4. Germline CDR1 SGDLS, CDR2 YYNGEE. This CDR3 has 14 residues. This chain's CDR3 is CASSIGTGTYEQYF. CDR3 bases: TGTGCCAGCAGCATCGGGACAGGGACCTACGAGCAGTACTTC. Using reference TRBV9 and TRBJ2-7 for the parts outside the CDR3, the full variable domain is DSGVTQTPKHLITATGQRVTLRCSPRSGDLSVYWYQQSLDQGLQFLIQYYNGEERAKGNILERFSAQQFPDLHSELNLSSLELGDSALYFCASSIGTGTYEQYFGPGTRLTVT.

The chain combines TRBV2 with TRBJ2-4; TRBD2 might be the D (5 bases). There are 12 residues in the CDR3. The germline CDR1 and CDR2 sequences are SNHLY and FYNNEI. V gave up 8 bases and J gave up 8 bases, with 13 bases separating them. The CDR3 loop is CASVPNGDIQYF. CDR3 nucleotides: TGTGCCAGCGTCCCGAACGGGGACATTCAGTACTTC.

The chain employs TRBV5-1 and TRBJ1-1; possibly TRBD1 for D (6 bases). This CDR3 has 16 residues. The V and J ends lost 3 bases and 1 base respectively, with 16 bases between them. Germline loops: CDR1 SGHRS, CDR2 YFSETQ. This chain's CDR3 is CASSSGHERGNTEAFF. In DNA, the CDR3 is TGCGCCAGCAGCTCGGGACATGAAAGGGGGAACACTGAAGCTTTCTTT. The entire variable domain, with the rest obtained from reference TRBV5-1 and TRBJ1-1, is as follows: KAGVTQTPRYLIKTRGQQVTLSCSPISGHRSVSWYQQTPGQGLQFLFEYFSETQRNKGNFPGRFSGRQFSNSRSEMNVSTLELGDSALYLCASSSGHERGNTEAFFGQGTRLTVV.

The J gene is TRBJ2-7, the V gene TRBV28, with D perhaps TRBD1 (7 bases). Trimming took 6 bases from V and 7 from J, leaving 19 bases between them. The CDR3 is made up of 14 amino acids. The germline V gene has CDR1 MDHEN and CDR2 SYDVKM. The CDR3 DNA reads as TGTGCCAGCAGGCCAGGGGGGTCCCCCTGGGAGCAGTACTTC. Translating it yields CASRPGGSPWEQYF.